This TCR beta chain was profiled in a study of CD8 T cells in ankylosing spondylitis. Study-level points and caveats: For ankylosing spondylitis blood, a TCR beta motif of under ten highly homologous variants appeared characteristic.

This clonotype showed up many times. Its antigen is as yet unknown. Quantitative barcoded 5'-RACE was used to prepare TCR beta libraries. TCRdb re-derived calls from the 5' RACE reads in MiXCR, one entry per CDR3 protein. This table holds about 160,000 distinct CDR3 sequences, about a sixth found once. This CDR3 region has 16 residues. V was pared by 5 bases and J by 2 bases, with 8 bases of the junction left unmatched. The sequence was collected from a male donor with ankylosing spondylitis or in good health (not recorded which). Sequencing used blood, either unsorted or a sorted T cell fraction (not recorded which). This chain uses TRBV12-3 or TRBV12-4 with TRBJ1-5; 8 bases map to TRBD1. CDR3 sequence reads: CASSAMTGAGNQPQHF. As DNA, the CDR3 is TGTGCCAGCAGTGCAATGACAGGGGCCGGCAATCAGCCCCAGCATTTT.